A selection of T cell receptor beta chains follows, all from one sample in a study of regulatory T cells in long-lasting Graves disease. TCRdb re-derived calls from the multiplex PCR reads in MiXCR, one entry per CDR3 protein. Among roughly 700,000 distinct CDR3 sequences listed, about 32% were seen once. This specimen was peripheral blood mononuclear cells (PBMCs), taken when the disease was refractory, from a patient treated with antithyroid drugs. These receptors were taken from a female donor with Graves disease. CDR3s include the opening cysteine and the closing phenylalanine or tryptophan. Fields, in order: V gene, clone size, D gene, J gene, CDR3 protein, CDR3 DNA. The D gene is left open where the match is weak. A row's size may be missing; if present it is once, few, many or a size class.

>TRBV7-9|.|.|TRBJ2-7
CASSLALGRISYEQYF
TGTGCCAGCAGCTTGGCCCTGGGACGGATCTCCTACGAGCAGTACTTC
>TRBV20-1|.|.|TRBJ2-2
CSAREGGGGTGELFF
TGCAGTGCTCGAGAGGGGGGAGGGGGCACCGGGGAGCTGTTTTTT
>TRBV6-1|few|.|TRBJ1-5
CASSVAQGGQPQHF
TGTGCCAGCAGTGTCGCACAGGGAGGTCAGCCCCAGCATTTT
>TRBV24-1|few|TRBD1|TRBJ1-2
CATSDQKQGAYGGYTF
TGTGCCACCAGTGATCAAAAACAGGGGGCTTACGGTGGCTACACCTTC
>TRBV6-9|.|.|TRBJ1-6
CASNYFRFLGDSPLHF
TGTGCCAGCAATTACTTCAGGTTCTTAGGGGATTCACCCCTCCACTTT
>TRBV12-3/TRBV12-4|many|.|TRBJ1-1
CASSFQRDTEAFF
TGTGCCAGCAGTTTTCAAAGGGACACTGAAGCTTTCTTT
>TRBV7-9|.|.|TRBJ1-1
CASGLTKEVGAEAFF
TGTGCCAGCGGCCTTACAAAAGAGGTAGGCGCTGAAGCTTTCTTT
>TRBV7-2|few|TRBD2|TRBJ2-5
CASSLDGLAGETQYF
TGTGCCAGCAGCTTAGATGGGCTAGCGGGGGAGACCCAGTACTTC
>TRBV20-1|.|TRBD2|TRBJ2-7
CSARGIAGVGEQYF
TGCAGTGCTAGAGGGATAGCGGGAGTCGGCGAGCAGTACTTC
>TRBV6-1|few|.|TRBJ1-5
CASSVGLSNQPQHF
TGTGCCAGCAGTGTCGGGTTGAGCAATCAGCCCCAGCATTTT
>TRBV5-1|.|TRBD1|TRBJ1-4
CASSLEGQGSEKLFF
TGCGCCAGCAGCTTGGAGGGACAGGGTAGCGAAAAACTGTTTTTT
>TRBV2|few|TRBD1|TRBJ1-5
CASSEFGTALGQPQHF
TGTGCCAGCAGTGAATTCGGGACAGCCCTCGGCCAGCCCCAGCATTTT
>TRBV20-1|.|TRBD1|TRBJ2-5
CSAHSRDRAQETQYF
TGCAGTGCCCATTCCCGGGACAGGGCCCAAGAGACCCAGTACTTC
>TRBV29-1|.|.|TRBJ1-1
CSAAGGNTEAFF
TGCAGCGCGGCGGGGGGGAACACTGAAGCTTTCTTT
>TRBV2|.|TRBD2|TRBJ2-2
CASSPNSGSYTGELFF
TGTGCCAGCAGCCCTAATAGCGGGAGCTACACCGGGGAGCTGTTTTTT
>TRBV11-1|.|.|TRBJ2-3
CASSLGQDTQYF
TGTGCCAGCAGCTTAGGACAGGATACGCAGTATTTT
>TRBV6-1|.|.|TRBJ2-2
CASRRGRVDGELFF
TGTGCCAGCAGACGGGGCAGGGTTGACGGGGAGCTGTTTTTT